The 28 T cell receptor beta chains given below trace back to one sample, sequenced in a study of blood T cell repertoires in COVID-19. The method was immunoSEQ multiplex PCR; TCRdb's version includes in-frame clones alone and lacks a portion of them. The profile covers over 150,000 clones, with about 88% appearing a single time and roughly a sixth taken by the ten largest. The sequenced material came from peripheral blood. The receptors shown here come from a man aged 45 to 65 with COVID-19, enrolled during active disease.

This chain uses TRBV30 with TRBJ1-3; 8 positions match TRBD1. The V gene end was trimmed by 4 bases and the J gene end by 4 bases; junction bases not matched to a gene: 6. The germline CDR1 and CDR2 sequences are GTSNPN and SVGIG (reference sequence). This CDR3 contains 14 residues. The CDR3 DNA reads as TGTGCCTGGAACCGACAGGGGTCGGGAAACACCATATATTTT. It specifies CAWNRQGSGNTIYF.

This CDR3 reads CASSKVSRGSYEQYF. The CDR3 nucleotides read TGTGCCAGCAGCAAAGTGAGCAGGGGCTCCTACGAGCAGTACTTC. The chain has TRBV21-1 and TRBJ2-7; the table names TRBD1, a call not compared with the DNA. TRBV21-1 is noted as a pseudogene. The CDR3 has 15 residues.

This clone showed up just a few times. The same CDR3 can be traced to other DNA sequences in this sample. J is TRBJ2-1 and V is TRBV7-3; 11 nucleotides align to TRBD2. V shed 4 bases and J 8 bases; nucleotides not matched to a gene: 4. This CDR3 comprises 14 residues. Germline values: CDR1 SGHTA, CDR2 FQGTGA. The CDR3 loop is CASSSLAGVDEQFF. CDR3 DNA sequence: TGTGCCAGCAGCTCACTAGCGGGAGTTGATGAGCAGTTCTTC.

The chain combines TRBV5-6 with TRBJ1-4; a possible D gene is TRBD1 (5 bases). Per germline, CDR1 SGHDT and CDR2 YYEEEE. Trimming pared 4 bases from V and 5 bases from J, leaving 15 bases between. The CDR3 totals 15 residues. CDR3 nucleotide sequence: TGTGCCAGCAGCCAGCGACAGTCTCTGAATGAAAAACTGTTTTTT. The encoded protein is CASSQRQSLNEKLFF.

The V call is TRBV19, the J call TRBJ1-5; TRBD1 matches at 7 bases. V gave up 3 bases and J gave up 9 bases; unmatched junction bases: 17. The germline V gene encodes CDR1 LNHDA and CDR2 SQIVND (reference sequence). The CDR3 length is 17 residues. DNA of the CDR3: TGTGCCAGTAGTATCGGGGGAGCCAGGGGGGAATGGGGGCCCCAGCATTTT. Protein: CASSIGGARGEWGPQHF.

The rearrangement joins TRBV2 to TRBJ2-2; 10 positions match TRBD2. Germline CDR1 and CDR2: SNHLY and FYNNEI. Trimming at V came to 8 bases and at J to 2 bases, leaving 11 bases not matched to a gene. The CDR3 covers 17 residues. The CDR3 is CASRESSGRINTGELFF. The CDR3 DNA reads TGTGCCAGCCGCGAGAGTAGCGGGAGGATTAACACCGGGGAGCTGTTTTTT. Together with reference TRBV2 and TRBJ2-2, the CDR3 gives the full variable domain: EPEVTQTPSHQVTQMGQEVILRCVPISNHLYFYWYRQILGQKVEFLVSFYNNEISEKSEIFDDQFSVERPDGSNFTLKIRSTKLEDSAMYFCASRESSGRINTGELFFGEGSRLTVL.

A remark on this clone: Different DNA sequences within this sample yield the same CDR3. The V and J genes are TRBV7-9 and TRBJ1-1; TRBD1 aligns across 7 bases. With V trimmed by 5 bases and J by 2 bases, 5 bases remained unmatched. The CDR3 sequence is 14 residues long. CDR1 is SEHNR, CDR2 FQNEAQ, per germline (reference sequence). The DNA for the CDR3 is TGTGCCAGCAGCCTCGGGACAGCAAACACTGAAGCTTTCTTT. Protein: CASSLGTANTEAFF.

The chain uses TRBV11-2 and TRBJ2-5; 7 bases are shared with TRBD1. The CDR3 has 15 residues. After removal of 0 bases from V and 1 base from J, the junction contained 2 bases not matched to a gene. CDR1 is SGHAT, CDR2 FQNNGV, per germline. The CDR3 bases are TGTGCCAGCAGCTTAGATGGGGACAGCCAAGAGACCCAGTACTTC. Encoded protein: CASSLDGDSQETQYF.

V is TRBV7-2 and J is TRBJ2-7, with D perhaps TRBD2 (7 bases). This CDR3 region has 14 residues. The germline V gene encodes CDR1 SGHTA and CDR2 FQGNSA. V gave up 0 bases and J gave up 6 bases, with 12 bases separating them. The CDR3 loop reads CASSLAGGRFEQYF. The DNA for the CDR3 is TGTGCCAGCAGCTTAGCGGGGGGGCGGTTCGAGCAGTACTTC.

The chain recombines TRBV12-5 with TRBJ1-1; unclear D gene. V lost 6 bases to trimming and J lost 0 bases, with 20 bases between them. This CDR3 contains 17 residues. The germline V gene has CDR1 LGHNT and CDR2 FRNRAP. The CDR3 is CASGYTIAEAMNTEAFF. In DNA form, the CDR3 reads TGTGCTAGTGGCTACACCATAGCCGAGGCGATGAACACTGAAGCTTTCTTT.

Written as DNA, the CDR3 is TGTGCTAGTGGTTTGCCCACCCCCGGTTCACCCCTCCACTTT. This gives the protein CASGLPTPGSPLHF. This chain links TRBV12-5 with TRBJ1-6; the D is unclear. This CDR3 is 14 amino acids long. Germline loops: CDR1 LGHNT, CDR2 FRNRAP. V was clipped by 2 bases and J by 9 bases, with 11 bases between them.

The V call is TRBV7-3, the J call TRBJ2-5; a possible D gene is TRBD2 (6 bases). Trimming removed 2 bases from V and 1 base from J, with 14 bases in between. The CDR3 spans 16 residues. CDR1 and CDR2 from the germline V gene are SGHTA and FQGTGA. The CDR3 bases are TGTGCCAGCAGCTTATCTGGCGGGACCTTCCAAGAGACCCAGTACTTC. As protein: CASSLSGGTFQETQYF.

CDR3 sequence: CASTSTSGFNEQFF. Written as DNA, the CDR3 is TGTGCCAGCACATCGACTAGCGGGTTCAATGAGCAGTTCTTC. This sequence joins TRBV6-6 and TRBJ2-1; 10 nucleotides agree with TRBD2. Germline V gene lookup returns CDR1 MNHNY and CDR2 SVGAGI (reference sequence). Losses at the gene ends were 7 bases for V and 6 bases for J; bases not matched to a gene: 6. This CDR3 is 14 amino acids long.

The J gene is TRBJ2-4, the V gene TRBV3-1 (or the pseudogene TRBV3-2), with a tentative D call TRBD2 (6 bases). Germline V gives CDR1 LGHDT, CDR2 YNNKEL (reference sequence). The V and J ends lost 3 bases and 8 bases respectively, with 20 bases between them. The CDR3 sequence is 16 residues long. The CDR3 reads CASSQDLTGLNDIQYF. CDR3 nucleotides: TGTGCCAGCAGCCAGGATCTTACGGGACTCAATGACATTCAGTACTTC.

There are many counts of this clone. This chain uses TRBV7-3 with TRBJ1-2; 12 nucleotides align to TRBD1. The CDR3 is 16 residues long. Germline V lookup: CDR1 SGHTA, CDR2 FQGTGA. J lost 3 bases, V lost 5 bases, and 7 bases had no gene match. The CDR3 DNA follows: TGTGCCAGCAGCCTGGGACAGGGGGCGCTTGACTATGGCTACACCTTC. Protein product: CASSLGQGALDYGYTF.

At least ten counts were recorded for this clone. This sequence joins TRBV12-1 and TRBJ2-2; the tabulated D call, TRBD2, remains unverified against the DNA. TRBV12-1 is recorded as a pseudogene. The CDR3 totals 15 residues. The CDR3 loop reads CASSFAGSGTGELFF. CDR3 bases: TGTGCCAGCAGCTTTGCCGGGAGTGGCACCGGGGAGCTGTTTTTT.

V is TRBV28 and J is TRBJ1-2; tentative D call: TRBD1 (6 bases). V dropped 7 bases and J dropped 5 bases, with 14 bases sitting between them. There are 13 residues in the CDR3. From germline, CDR1 is MDHEN and CDR2 SYDVKM. CDR3 residues: CASMGAGGYGYTF. For the CDR3, the DNA is TGTGCCAGCATGGGGGCGGGAGGATATGGCTACACCTTC.

This clone was found a few times. The chain is built from TRBV13 and TRBJ2-3, with 11 bases aligning to TRBD2. With V trimmed by 5 bases and J by 2 bases, 12 bases remained unmatched. This CDR3 contains 18 residues. Germline V gene lookup returns CDR1 PRHDT and CDR2 FYEKMQ (reference sequence). CDR3 DNA: TGTGCCAGCAGCGGAGATTCTAGCGGGAGGTCTAACACAGATACGCAGTATTTT. Residues: CASSGDSSGRSNTDTQYF.

This clone was seen a handful of times. This chain joins TRBV6-5 and TRBJ1-2, with TRBD1 identical over 10 bases. There are 15 residues in the CDR3. The junction had 7 bases not matched to a gene; V was cut back by 3 bases and J by 6 bases. Germline CDR1 is MNHEY and CDR2 is SVGAGI. This chain's CDR3 is CASSYLDRGLNGYTF. CDR3 nucleotides: TGTGCCAGCAGTTATCTGGACAGGGGGTTAAATGGCTACACCTTC.

This sequence joins TRBV18 and TRBJ1-3; weak D call: TRBD1 (5 bases). CDR1 and CDR2 from the germline V gene are KGHSH and LQKENI. This CDR3 contains 14 residues. The V end was cut by 2 bases, the J end by 0 bases, with 5 bases between. CDR3 nucleotide sequence: TGTGCCAGCTCACCAGACAGCTCTGGAAACACCATATATTTT. Translation: CASSPDSSGNTIYF.

The CDR3 protein is CASSPTQGAGEKLFF. CDR3 nucleotide sequence: TGTGCCAGCAGCCCGACACAGGGGGCCGGTGAAAAACTGTTTTTT. The rearrangement uses TRBV14 and TRBJ1-4; TRBD1 matches 9 bases. The germline V gene has CDR1 SGHDN and CDR2 FVKESK. This CDR3 is 15 amino acids long. V shed 4 bases, J shed 7 bases, and the junction held 7 bases outside the gene matches.

This chain uses TRBV9 with TRBJ2-7; no reliable D call. CDR1 SGDLS and CDR2 YYNGEE come from the germline V gene. V was pared by 4 bases and J by 1 base, with 9 bases between. The CDR3 is made up of 13 amino acids. The CDR3 here is CASSPTESYEQYF. Written as DNA, the CDR3 is TGTGCCAGCAGCCCTACAGAGTCCTACGAGCAGTACTTC.

This clone was counted between two and nine times. The V call is TRBV28, the J call TRBJ1-1; D uncertain. V was trimmed by 7 bases and J by 10 bases, leaving 16 bases between them. The CDR3 consists of 12 residues. Germline CDR1 MDHEN, CDR2 SYDVKM. The CDR3 is CASTYLGQVAFF. CDR3 DNA sequence: TGTGCCAGCACCTATTTAGGCCAGGTAGCTTTCTTT.

The J gene is TRBJ1-3, the V gene TRBV6-5, with 7 bases identical to TRBD1. The V gene's germline CDR1 is MNHEY and CDR2 SVGAGI. The CDR3 totals 15 residues. Unmatched junction bases numbered 5, after V lost 6 bases and J lost 0 bases. CDR3 DNA: TGTGCCAGCAGGCAGGGGGAACCCTCTGGAAACACCATATATTTT. Encoded protein: CASRQGEPSGNTIYF.

The chain employs TRBV2 and TRBJ2-2, with TRBD2 matching over 8 bases. The CDR3 totals 16 residues. Germline V gene data show CDR1 as SNHLY and CDR2 as FYNNEI. J gave up 3 bases and V 8 bases, and 11 bases lay outside the gene matches. The CDR3 loop reads CASLTRTSGHTGELFF. DNA of the CDR3: TGTGCCAGCCTTACCCGTACTAGCGGACACACCGGGGAGCTGTTTTTT.

The genes are TRBV4-2 and TRBJ1-4, with D tentatively TRBD1 (6 bases). CDR3 size: 15 residues. V was clipped by 4 bases and J by 8 bases, with 17 bases between them. Germline V lookup: CDR1 LGHNA, CDR2 YNFKEQ. The CDR3 here is CASSPDARGLEKLFF. DNA for the CDR3: TGTGCCAGCAGCCCGGACGCCAGGGGATTAGAAAAACTGTTTTTT.

The rearrangement links TRBV2 to TRBJ1-4; TRBD1 is a possible D gene (5 bases). The CDR3 contains 14 residues. Trimming took off 6 bases at V and 5 bases at J, with 13 bases between the two ends. Germline V lookup: CDR1 SNHLY, CDR2 FYNNEI. The DNA of the CDR3 is TGTGCCAGCAGAAGGGGCTCCTCGAATGAAAAACTGTTTTTT. Its translation: CASRRGSSNEKLFF.

The rearrangement links TRBV2 to TRBJ1-2; 9 bases align to TRBD1. The length of the CDR3 is 13 residues. V dropped 5 bases and J dropped 4; count of bases not matched to a gene: 2. From germline, CDR1 is SNHLY and CDR2 FYNNEI. The CDR3 loop is CASSPTGGYGYTF. The CDR3 region has the DNA TGTGCCAGCAGTCCGACAGGGGGCTATGGCTACACCTTC.